Presented here are 32 T cell receptor beta chains from one specimen sequenced in a study of T cell responses to AZD1222 COVID-19 vaccine. The table came from immunoSEQ multiplex PCR; TCRdb's copy has only in-frame clones and leaves some out. This sample has 70,000 to 90,000 clones, with approximately 83% found just once. The sample in question was peripheral blood, obtained 28 days after the second AZD1222 dose. Source of these receptors: an adult who received the AZD1222 COVID-19 vaccine.

This chain joins TRBV19 and TRBJ1-3; D is ambiguous. The CDR3 runs to 12 residues. Germline values: CDR1 LNHDA, CDR2 SQIVND (reference sequence). V was pared by 3 bases and J by 4 bases, with 4 bases between. The CDR3 sequence is CASSMKGNTIYF. The CDR3 nucleotides are TGTGCCAGTAGTATGAAAGGAAACACCATATATTTT. Combining the CDR3 with reference TRBV19 and TRBJ1-3 gives the whole variable domain DGGITQSPKYLFRKEGQNVTLSCEQNLNHDAMYWYRQDPGQGLRLIYYSQIVNDFQKGDIAEGYSVSREKKESFPLTVTSAQKNPTAFYLCASSMKGNTIYFGEGSWLTVV.

CDR3 region: CASSQETGLNTGELFF. The CDR3 DNA reads as TGTGCCAGCAGCCAAGAGACAGGGCTAAACACCGGGGAGCTGTTTTTT. The chain uses TRBV14 and TRBJ2-2; 7 nucleotides align to TRBD1. The germline CDR1 and CDR2 sequences are SGHDN and FVKESK. With V trimmed by 0 bases and J by 2 bases, 3 bases remained unmatched. The CDR3 is made up of 16 amino acids.

The sample holds one count of this clone. The CDR3 DNA reads as TGTGCCAGCAGTTCTGGAGGGGATTATGGCTACACCTTC. It translates to CASSSGGDYGYTF. The chain is built from TRBV2 and TRBJ1-2, with D possibly TRBD1 on 5 matching bases. V gave up 5 bases and J gave up 5 bases, with 12 bases separating them. The CDR3 has 13 amino acids. Germline V gene sequence: CDR1 SNHLY, CDR2 FYNNEI. Based on the CDR3 plus reference TRBV2 and TRBJ1-2, the full variable domain is EPEVTQTPSHQVTQMGQEVILRCVPISNHLYFYWYRQILGQKVEFLVSFYNNEISEKSEIFDDQFSVERPDGSNFTLKIRSTKLEDSAMYFCASSSGGDYGYTFGSGTRLTVV.

V usage is TRBV2 and J usage is TRBJ2-5, with 9 bases that match TRBD1. With V trimmed by 6 bases and J by 6 bases, 5 bases remained unmatched. Germline V gives CDR1 SNHLY, CDR2 FYNNEI. The CDR3 extends over 13 amino acids. The DNA for the CDR3 is TGTGCCAGCAGGGGTGACAGGGGGAAGACCCAGTACTTC. It translates to CASRGDRGKTQYF.

This chain joins TRBV4-3 and TRBJ2-1, with D possibly being TRBD2 (5 bases). Germline CDR1 is LGHNA and CDR2 is YSLEER. The CDR3 extends over 15 amino acids. The V gene lost 0 bases and the J gene lost 3 bases, with 9 bases spanning the gap. The CDR3 DNA follows: TGCGCCAGCAGCCAAGAGTCCAGCGGCTACAATGAGCAGTTCTTC. Encoded protein: CASSQESSGYNEQFF.

J is TRBJ2-5 and V is TRBV5-1; tentatively, D is TRBD2 (6 bases). The CDR3 is 14 amino acids. Trimming cost V 4 bases and J 2 bases, with 12 bases left between them. Germline V lookup: CDR1 SGHRS, CDR2 YFSETQ. The CDR3 DNA follows: TGCGCCAGCAGCCTCGGGGGTGGACAAGAGACCCAGTACTTC. This translates into CASSLGGGQETQYF.

This chain uses TRBV2 with TRBJ2-2; D possibly matches TRBD1 or TRBD2 (7 bases each). Trimming pared 0 bases from V and 3 bases from J, leaving 17 bases between. The V gene's germline CDR1 is SNHLY and CDR2 FYNNEI. There are 18 residues in the CDR3. CDR3 amino acids: CASSEAPGGQFYTGELFF. The CDR3 DNA reads TGTGCCAGCAGTGAAGCGCCGGGGGGACAGTTTTACACCGGGGAGCTGTTTTTT.

The chain is built from TRBV11-3 and TRBJ1-3; the D is unclear. In germline, CDR1 is SGHNT, CDR2 YENEEA. CDR3 size: 13 residues. The ends were cut back, 6 bases at V and 0 bases at J, with 6 bases in the middle. CDR3 in DNA: TGTGCCAGCAGGGGAACCTCTGGAAACACCATATATTTT. It encodes CASRGTSGNTIYF.

V usage is TRBV10-3 and J usage is TRBJ2-1; the match to TRBD2 covers 7 bases. CDR3 size: 15 residues. Trimming at V came to 4 bases and at J to 2 bases, leaving 5 bases not matched to a gene. Germline V gives CDR1 ENHRY, CDR2 SYGVKD. The CDR3 DNA reads TGTGCCATCAGTGGAACCGGGACTACCTACAATGAGCAGTTCTTC. Translation gives CAISGTGTTYNEQFF.

This chain links TRBV7-9 with TRBJ2-1; TRBD2 matches at 13 bases. With V trimmed by 5 bases and J by 5 bases, 3 bases remained unmatched. The germline CDR1 and CDR2 sequences are SEHNR and FQNEAQ (reference sequence). CDR3 length: 15 residues. CDR3 amino acids: CASSQGTSGNNEQFF. DNA for the CDR3: TGTGCCAGCAGCCAAGGGACTAGCGGGAACAATGAGCAGTTCTTC.

This sequence joins TRBV7-8 and TRBJ2-7, with 11 bases fitting TRBD1. In germline, CDR1 is SGHVS, CDR2 FQNEAQ. The CDR3 is 15 residues long. The V gene end was trimmed by 3 bases and the J gene end by 3 bases; junction bases not matched to a gene: 4. The CDR3 protein is CASSFGDRGNYEQYF. The CDR3 DNA reads TGTGCCAGCAGCTTTGGGGACAGGGGGAACTACGAGCAGTACTTC.

This chain uses TRBV6-4 with TRBJ2-7, with unresolved D. The length of the CDR3 is 14 residues. CDR1 and CDR2 from the germline V gene are MRHNA and SNTAGT. With 4 bases removed from V and 3 bases from J, the gap between germline ends came to 13 bases. The CDR3 is CASSADPGRYEQYF. CDR3 in DNA: TGTGCCAGCAGTGCGGACCCTGGTCGCTACGAGCAGTACTTC.

This clone appeared once. The chain uses TRBV14 and TRBJ2-7; 15 bases match TRBD2. The CDR3 sequence is 18 residues long. Looked up from germline, CDR1 is SGHDN and CDR2 is FVKESK. V shed 1 base, J shed 3 bases, and the junction held 7 bases outside the gene matches. This chain's CDR3 is CASSQAPGLAGGYYEQYF. CDR3 nucleotides: TGTGCCAGCAGCCAAGCTCCGGGACTAGCGGGAGGTTACTACGAGCAGTACTTC.

This clone was picked up one time. This chain uses TRBV2 with TRBJ2-1; TRBD2 matches at 11 bases. J was trimmed by 4 bases and V by 0 bases; bases with no gene match: 8. CDR3 length equals 18 residues. Germline CDR1 and CDR2: SNHLY and FYNNEI. In nucleotides, the CDR3 is TGTGCCAGCAGTGAAGCGCTTAGGGGACTAGCGGTGTACAATGAGCAGTTCTTC. It is translated as CASSEALRGLAVYNEQFF.

The chain couples TRBV7-2 to TRBJ2-3, with D unresolved. Trimming cost V 5 bases and J 5 bases, with 14 bases left between them. Germline CDR1 reads SGHTA; CDR2 reads FQGNSA. This CDR3 is built from 14 residues. In nucleotides, the CDR3 is TGTGCCAGCAGCCTAGGGCCTCAAATAGATACGCAGTATTTT. It codes for CASSLGPQIDTQYF.

The rearrangement joins TRBV5-8 to TRBJ1-6, with no clear D. Trimming shortened V by 6 bases and J by 7 bases, and 14 bases separated the two germline ends. CDR3 size: 14 residues. CDR1 is SGHTS and CDR2 is YDEGEE in the germline V gene. The CDR3 DNA reads TGTGCCAGCAACTCCGGGGAAAACAATTCACCCCTCCACTTT. Residues: CASNSGENNSPLHF. The complete variable domain, with remaining parts taken from reference TRBV5-8 and TRBJ1-6, reads EAGVTQSPTHLIKTRGQQATLRCSPISGHTSVYWYQQALGLGLQFLLWYDEGEERNRGNFPPRFSGRQFPNYSSELNVNALELEDSALYLCASNSGENNSPLHFGNGTRLTVT.

The chain is built from TRBV4-3 and TRBJ2-1, with D uncertain. The CDR3 is made up of 15 amino acids. Germline V CDR1 and CDR2: LGHNA, YSLEER. V was trimmed by 1 base and J by 4 bases, leaving 11 bases between them. The CDR3 nucleotides are TGCGCCAGCAGCCAAGGCGTGATTGGATACAATGAGCAGTTCTTC. Protein product: CASSQGVIGYNEQFF.

The genes are TRBV2 and TRBJ1-5; no clear D gene. The length of the CDR3 is 12 residues. Trimming stripped 4 bases from V and 5 bases from J, with 6 bases between. CDR1 is SNHLY and CDR2 is FYNNEI in the germline V gene. The CDR3 sequence: CASSGNYQPQHF. For the CDR3, the DNA is TGTGCCAGCAGTGGGAACTATCAGCCCCAGCATTTT.

This rearrangement joins TRBV29-1 to TRBJ1-2; 7 positions match TRBD1. Germline loops: CDR1 SQVTM, CDR2 ANQGSEA. This CDR3 has 12 residues. Trimming removed 7 bases from V and 7 bases from J; junction bases left unmatched: 9. The CDR3 sequence is CSGTGPNAGYTF. The CDR3 DNA reads TGCAGCGGGACAGGCCCTAACGCTGGCTACACCTTC. Filled out from reference TRBV29-1 and TRBJ1-2, the complete variable domain reads SAVISQKPSRDICQRGTSLTIQCQVDSQVTMMFWYRQQPGQSLTLIATANQGSEATYESGFVIDKFPISRPNLTFSTLTVSNMSPEDSSIYLCSGTGPNAGYTFGSGTRLTVV.

CDR3 in DNA: TGTGCCAGCAGTGAACCCCCTCGGGACACCGGGGAGCTGTTTTTT. Encoded protein: CASSEPPRDTGELFF. The chain carries TRBV6-1 and TRBJ2-2; no clear D gene. Germline V gives CDR1 MNHNS, CDR2 SASEGT. The CDR3 is 15 residues long. V gave up 2 bases and J gave up 3 bases, with 10 bases separating them.

The sample holds one count of this clone. The chain is built from TRBV30 and TRBJ1-2; no definite D call. The CDR3 sequence is 15 residues long. The V gene lost 4 bases and the J gene lost 7 bases, with 22 bases spanning the gap. CDR1 is GTSNPN, CDR2 SVGIG, per germline (reference sequence). The CDR3 nucleotides read TGTGCCTGGACCATCCCGTTTAGGGCGAACCTTGGCTACACCTTC. Protein product: CAWTIPFRANLGYTF.

This clone has only one observation. The CDR3 spells CASSYQRTGLATEAFF. The CDR3 bases are TGTGCCAGCAGTTACCAAAGGACAGGTCTAGCCACTGAAGCTTTCTTT. This chain uses TRBV6-2 or TRBV6-3 with TRBJ1-1; 7 positions match TRBD1. CDR3 size: 16 residues. Losses at the gene ends were 2 bases for V and 4 bases for J; bases not matched to a gene: 10. Germline V gives CDR1 MNHEY, CDR2 SVGEGT.

V usage is TRBV7-2 and J usage is TRBJ2-5; TRBD2 matches 7 bases. V lost 6 bases to trimming and J lost 4 bases; unmatched junction nucleotides: 8. Germline-derived CDR1 and CDR2 are SGHTA and FQGNSA. CDR3 size: 14 residues. The CDR3 loop reads CASSQTLARETQYF. The CDR3 DNA follows: TGTGCCAGCAGTCAGACACTAGCGCGAGAGACCCAGTACTTC.

Note on this clone: Other DNA sequences in the same sample also yield this CDR3. The V call is TRBV5-6, the J call TRBJ1-2; D remains ambiguous. The CDR3 has 14 residues. CDR1 is SGHDT, CDR2 YYEEEE, per germline. The V and J ends lost 0 bases and 2 bases respectively, with 8 bases between them. The CDR3 protein is CASSLDTGNYGYTF. The CDR3, as DNA: TGTGCCAGCAGCTTGGACACGGGAAACTATGGCTACACCTTC.

V usage is TRBV6-5 and J usage is TRBJ2-1; the D is unclear. V was shortened by 5 bases and J by 7 bases, with 12 bases between the two germline ends. CDR1 MNHEY and CDR2 SVGAGI come from the germline V gene. CDR3 length: 13 residues. The CDR3 loop reads CASSPMLANEQFF. CDR3 sequence (DNA): TGTGCCAGCAGTCCCATGTTGGCTAATGAGCAGTTCTTC.

The V and J genes are TRBV10-1 and TRBJ1-6; 10 bases fit TRBD1. CDR3 length: 16 residues. Germline V gene sequence: CDR1 WNHNN, CDR2 SYGVQD (reference sequence). V lost 2 bases to trimming and J lost 6 bases; unmatched junction nucleotides: 4. In DNA, the CDR3 is TGCGCCAGCAGTGAGGCACGGACAGGGGGTAATTCACCCCTCCACTTT. Its translation is CASSEARTGGNSPLHF.

The table lists this clone with a few counts. The J gene is TRBJ1-5, the V gene TRBV6-2 or TRBV6-3; 10 bases map to TRBD1. This CDR3 is 16 amino acids long. V lost 6 bases, J lost 0 bases, and 5 bases stayed unmatched. In germline, CDR1 is MNHEY, CDR2 SVGEGT. The CDR3 region has the DNA TGTGCCAGCAGCCTACGGACAGGGGGTAGCAATCAGCCCCAGCATTTT. It is translated as CASSLRTGGSNQPQHF.

This sequence joins TRBV28 and TRBJ1-6, with D possibly being TRBD1 (5 bases). The CDR3 is made up of 17 amino acids. CDR1 and CDR2 (germline): MDHEN, SYDVKM. V lost 7 bases and J 0 bases, leaving 16 bases between the germline ends. For the CDR3, the DNA is TGTGCCAGCACAGGAGGGGCGGCGAGCTCCTATAATTCACCCCTCCACTTT. This encodes CASTGGAASSYNSPLHF. Filled out from reference TRBV28 and TRBJ1-6, the complete variable domain reads DVKVTQSSRYLVKRTGEKVFLECVQDMDHENMFWYRQDPGLGLRLIYFSYDVKMKEKGDIPEGYSVSREKKERFSLILESASTNQTSMYLCASTGGAASSYNSPLHFGNGTRLTVT.

The chain employs TRBV29-1 and TRBJ1-4, with D perhaps matching TRBD1 (6 bases). The CDR3 loop spans 13 amino acids. Trimming left V 6 bases short and J 8 bases short, with 16 bases between. The germline V gene encodes CDR1 SQVTM and CDR2 ANQGSEA. CDR3 DNA sequence: TGCAGCGTCTATGGGGGCGTCCCAGAAAAACTGTTTTTT. As protein: CSVYGGVPEKLFF.

The CDR3 protein is CASSRSTEETQYF. In nucleotides, the CDR3 is TGTGCCAGCAGCCGCTCGACAGAAGAGACCCAGTACTTC. The V and J genes are TRBV7-3 and TRBJ2-5; weak D call: TRBD1 (5 bases). Deletions cut 5 bases from V and 3 bases from J, with 10 bases between. This CDR3 region has 13 residues. Germline CDR1 SGHTA, CDR2 FQGTGA.

The rearrangement uses TRBV19 and TRBJ2-1; tentative D call: TRBD2 (7 bases). V shed 7 bases and J shed 0 bases, with 13 bases lying between them. The CDR3 is made up of 15 amino acids. From germline, CDR1 is LNHDA and CDR2 SQIVND (reference sequence). CDR3 amino acids: CASKEGGSSYNEQFF. CDR3 DNA: TGTGCCAGTAAGGAGGGGGGGAGCTCCTACAATGAGCAGTTCTTC.

The rearrangement uses TRBV6-5 and TRBJ2-7; tentatively, D is TRBD1 (6 bases). V lost 6 bases to trimming and J lost 1 base, with 10 bases between them. Germline V gene lookup returns CDR1 MNHEY and CDR2 SVGAGI. The CDR3 has 13 amino acids. The chain's CDR3 is CASSVTGSYEQYV. For the CDR3, the DNA is TGTGCCAGCAGCGTAACAGGGTCCTACGAGCAGTACGTC.